A single sample gave rise to the 23 T cell receptor beta chains below, sequenced in a study of PD-1 blockade in classical Hodgkin lymphoma. Assay: immunoSEQ multiplex PCR; the TCRdb copy retains only in-frame clones and omits some. The sample consists of approximately 16,000 clones, 70% to 90% of them appearing once. Indicated time point: newly diagnosed, previously untreated cHL patient sample. Researchers report purifying CD4+ T cells from thawed PBMCs by magnetic negative selection. The sample was CD4+ T cells from blood. The origin of the receptors is a human donor with classical Hodgkin lymphoma.

The J gene is TRBJ1-5, the V gene TRBV2, with TRBD1 identical over 8 bases. The germline V gene has CDR1 SNHLY and CDR2 FYNNEI. V was clipped by 8 bases and J by 8 bases; unmatched bases: 14. CDR3 length equals 15 residues. DNA for the CDR3: TGTGCCAGCCGGCGCCTGACAGGGGATAAAAAGCCCCAGCATTTT. Protein: CASRRLTGDKKPQHF.

This clone was seen only once. This chain links TRBV7-2 with TRBJ1-1; D gene unclear. This CDR3 has 13 residues. CDR1 and CDR2 from the germline V gene are SGHTA and FQGNSA. V dropped 4 bases and J dropped 6 bases, with 12 bases sitting between them. The CDR3 DNA sequence: TGTGCCAGCAGCTCCATTCCATCGTCTGAAGCTTTCTTT. Its protein product is CASSSIPSSEAFF.

This clone showed up just once. The chain uses TRBV18 and TRBJ1-2, with 7 bases aligning to TRBD1. Losses at the gene ends were 1 base for V and 2 bases for J; bases not matched to a gene: 4. This CDR3 region has 15 residues. Germline CDR1 reads KGHSH; CDR2 reads LQKENI. The CDR3 here is CASSPRDRENYGYTF. DNA for the CDR3: TGTGCCAGCTCACCACGAGACAGGGAAAACTATGGCTACACCTTC.

J is TRBJ1-2 and V is TRBV28, with a tentative D call TRBD1 (5 bases). The CDR3 contains 12 residues. Looked up from germline, CDR1 is MDHEN and CDR2 is SYDVKM. V was clipped by 7 bases and J by 7 bases, with 13 bases between them. The CDR3 here is CASKLGGGGYTF. The CDR3 nucleotides are TGTGCCAGCAAACTTGGGGGTGGTGGCTACACCTTC.

The rearrangement links TRBV2 to TRBJ1-5; no definite D call. Germline V lookup: CDR1 SNHLY, CDR2 FYNNEI. V lost 7 bases and J 0 bases, leaving 7 bases between the germline ends. The CDR3 has 13 residues. The CDR3: CASTGTSNQPQHF. The CDR3 coding sequence is TGTGCCAGCACGGGTACTAGCAATCAGCCCCAGCATTTT.

The chain combines TRBV19 with TRBJ2-3; a weak D match, TRBD1 (6 bases). CDR1 is LNHDA, CDR2 SQIVND, per germline (reference sequence). The CDR3 length is 16 residues. Deletions cut 5 bases from V and 2 bases from J, with 17 bases between. The CDR3: CASSATGSPNTDTQYF. CDR3 nucleotide sequence: TGTGCCAGTAGTGCCACAGGGAGCCCCAACACAGATACGCAGTATTTT.

This chain joins TRBV21-1 and TRBJ2-1; the table's D call, TRBD1, was not checked against the DNA. TRBV21-1 constitutes a pseudogene. This CDR3 contains 16 residues. DNA for the CDR3: TGTGCCAGCAGCATAAACCGGGACAGGGGAGGAGATGAGCAGTTCTTC. As protein: CASSINRDRGGDEQFF.

This chain joins TRBV6-5 and TRBJ1-6, with TRBD1 matching over 7 bases. The junction had 6 bases not matched to a gene; V was cut back by 6 bases and J by 7 bases. In germline, CDR1 is MNHEY, CDR2 SVGAGI. The CDR3 has 14 amino acids. CDR3 bases: TGTGCCAGCAGCCCCGGGACAGCAAATTCACCCCTCCACTTT. It encodes CASSPGTANSPLHF.

This chain uses TRBV7-9 with TRBJ1-1, with 11 positions matching TRBD1. The length of the CDR3 is 16 residues. With V trimmed by 5 bases and J by 1 base, 6 bases remained unmatched. Germline CDR1 SEHNR, CDR2 FQNEAQ (reference sequence). The CDR3 DNA reads TGTGCCAGCAGCATCGCCGGGACAGGGGGGAACACTGAAGCTTTCTTT. Protein: CASSIAGTGGNTEAFF.

In its sample, this clone was seen once. The chain links TRBV29-1 to TRBJ2-1, with 12 nucleotides matching TRBD2. The V gene end was trimmed by 8 bases and the J gene end by 6 bases; junction bases not matched to a gene: 8. The germline V gene encodes CDR1 SQVTM and CDR2 ANQGSEA. This CDR3 is built from 14 residues. CDR3 sequence (DNA): TGCAGCTTCCTGACTAGCGGGAGAAGCAATGAGCAGTTCTTC. Encoded protein: CSFLTSGRSNEQFF.

The chain combines TRBV27 with TRBJ2-1; 7 nucleotides line up with TRBD1. CDR3 length equals 18 residues. Trimming took 6 bases from V and 7 from J; bases not matched to a gene: 21. CDR1 and CDR2 (germline): MNHEY, SMNVEV (reference sequence). CDR3 residues: CASRPIGQAGPRGNEQFF. In DNA form, the CDR3 reads TGTGCCAGCAGGCCTATAGGTCAGGCGGGTCCCAGGGGGAATGAGCAGTTCTTC.

This chain joins TRBV5-1 and TRBJ2-7, with TRBD1 matching 9 bases. From germline, CDR1 is SGHRS and CDR2 YFSETQ. The CDR3 has 15 amino acids. V was clipped by 0 bases and J by 6 bases; unmatched bases: 7. This CDR3 reads CASSLAGTGTGEQYF. CDR3 sequence (DNA): TGCGCCAGCAGCTTGGCCGGGACAGGGACGGGCGAGCAGTACTTC.

The CDR3 bases are TGTGCCAGCAGCCTGACTAGGGAGCAGTACTTC. Translation gives CASSLTREQYF. V gene TRBV28 combines with J gene TRBJ2-7; TRBD2 is a possible D gene (6 bases). This CDR3 has 11 amino acids. V lost 6 bases and J lost 7, with 10 bases in between. CDR1 and CDR2 (germline): MDHEN, SYDVKM.

This chain joins TRBV5-1 and TRBJ2-7; possibly TRBD1 or TRBD2 for D (6 bases each). This CDR3 spans 14 amino acids. Trimming took 0 bases from V and 1 from J, leaving 8 bases between them. From germline, CDR1 is SGHRS and CDR2 YFSETQ. CDR3 in amino acids: CASSLGGASYEQYF. The CDR3, as DNA: TGCGCCAGCAGCTTGGGGGGGGCTTCCTACGAGCAGTACTTC.

V gene TRBV7-9 combines with J gene TRBJ2-2; D remains unclear. Germline CDR1 and CDR2: SEHNR and FQNEAQ (reference sequence). This CDR3 has 14 residues. V dropped 1 base and J dropped 6 bases, with 9 bases sitting between them. CDR3: CASSLGGVAGELFF. CDR3 in DNA: TGTGCCAGCAGCTTAGGTGGAGTTGCCGGGGAGCTGTTTTTT.

With regard to this clone: The sample carries other DNA sequences with the same CDR3. V and J are TRBV7-8 and TRBJ1-1; 7 nucleotides line up with TRBD1. The germline CDR1 and CDR2 sequences are SGHVS and FQNEAQ. This CDR3 has 14 amino acids. The trim removed 5 bases at V and 2 bases at J, leaving 5 bases unmatched. The CDR3 nucleotides are TGTGCCAGCAGCCTCCGACAGGGTAACACTGAAGCTTTCTTT. Protein product: CASSLRQGNTEAFF.

This chain links TRBV30 with TRBJ1-5; no firm D call. Germline CDR1 is GTSNPN and CDR2 is SVGIG (reference sequence). CDR3 length: 13 residues. V lost 0 bases and J lost 6, with 9 bases in between. CDR3 sequence (DNA): TGTGCCTGGAGTGTAGGTAATATTCAGCCCCAGCATTTT. As protein: CAWSVGNIQPQHF.

The V gene is TRBV2, the J gene TRBJ2-7; a possible D gene is TRBD2 (6 bases). The germline V and J ends were trimmed by 9 bases and 1 base, with 13 bases remaining between them. CDR3 length: 13 amino acids. Germline lookup yields CDR1 SNHLY and CDR2 FYNNEI. CDR3 loop: CASNTAGSYEQYF. The DNA of the CDR3 is TGTGCCAGTAACACGGCGGGATCCTACGAGCAGTACTTC.

This chain links TRBV30 with TRBJ2-3; 14 bases are shared with TRBD2. Germline V lookup: CDR1 GTSNPN, CDR2 SVGIG (reference sequence). The CDR3 sequence is 17 residues long. J gave up 0 bases and V 8 bases, and 10 bases lay outside the gene matches. The CDR3 region is CASQPGTSGGSTDTQYF. For the CDR3, the DNA is TGTGCCAGCCAACCCGGGACTAGCGGGGGAAGCACAGATACGCAGTATTTT.

This clone was detected a few times. The chain carries TRBV28 and TRBJ2-1, with 10 bases matching TRBD2. Germline values: CDR1 MDHEN, CDR2 SYDVKM. The CDR3 consists of 15 residues. The trim removed 6 bases at V and 7 bases at J, leaving 9 bases unmatched. As DNA, the CDR3 is TGTGCCAGCAGCCCCTTGGGGACTAGCGTTAATGAGCAGTTCTTC. Translation gives CASSPLGTSVNEQFF. Full variable domain (rest looked up from reference TRBV28 and TRBJ2-1): DVKVTQSSRYLVKRTGEKVFLECVQDMDHENMFWYRQDPGLGLRLIYFSYDVKMKEKGDIPEGYSVSREKKERFSLILESASTNQTSMYLCASSPLGTSVNEQFFGPGTRLTVL.

This chain joins TRBV7-9 and TRBJ2-7; D possibly corresponds to TRBD1 (5 bases). The V end was cut by 5 bases, the J end by 5 bases, with 10 bases between. Germline V gene lookup returns CDR1 SEHNR and CDR2 FQNEAQ (reference sequence). The CDR3 totals 12 residues. The CDR3 loop is CASSQGIHEQYF. As DNA, the CDR3 is TGTGCCAGCAGCCAGGGTATCCACGAGCAGTACTTC.

The genes are TRBV10-3 and TRBJ2-1; D is unclear. V lost 0 bases to trimming and J lost 12 bases, with 6 bases between them. Germline CDR1 is ENHRY and CDR2 is SYGVKD. This CDR3 spans 11 amino acids. As DNA, the CDR3 is TGTGCCATCAGTGAGTCCGAGCGGCAGTTCTTC. It specifies CAISESERQFF.

The CDR3 coding sequence is TGTGCCAGCAGTGCACCCGGAACGGCCCTGGGCGAGCAGTACTTC. Encoded protein: CASSAPGTALGEQYF. The chain recombines TRBV6-5 with TRBJ2-7; no firm D call. Trimming stripped 5 bases from V and 6 bases from J, with 20 bases between. This CDR3 spans 15 amino acids. Germline CDR1 and CDR2: MNHEY and SVGAGI.